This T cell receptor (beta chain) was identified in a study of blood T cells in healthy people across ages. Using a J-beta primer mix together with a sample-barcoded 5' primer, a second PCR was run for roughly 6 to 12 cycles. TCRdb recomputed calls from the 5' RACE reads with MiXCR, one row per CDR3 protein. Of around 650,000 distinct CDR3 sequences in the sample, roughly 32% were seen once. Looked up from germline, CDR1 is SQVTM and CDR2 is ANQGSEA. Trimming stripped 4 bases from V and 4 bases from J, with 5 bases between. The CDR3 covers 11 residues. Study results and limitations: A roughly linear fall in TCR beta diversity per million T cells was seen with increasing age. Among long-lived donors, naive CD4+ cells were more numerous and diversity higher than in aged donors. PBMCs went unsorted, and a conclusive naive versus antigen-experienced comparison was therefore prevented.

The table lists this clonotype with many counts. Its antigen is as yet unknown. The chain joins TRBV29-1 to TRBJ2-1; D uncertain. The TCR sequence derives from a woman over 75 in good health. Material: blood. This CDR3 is CSVVQYNEQFF. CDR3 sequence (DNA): TGCAGCGTTGTACAGTACAATGAGCAGTTCTTC.